Below, 21 T cell receptor beta chains from the same sample are listed, as sequenced in a study of T cell repertoires in cytomegalovirus infection. From the reads, TCRdb called clonotypes with MiXCR, one entry per CDR3 protein. This sample carries 200,000 to 300,000 distinct CDR3 sequences, 9.1% of them seen once, and the ten largest clones take around 15%. The sequenced sample was PBMCs. Receptors originate from a human donor in good health (CMV status not recorded). Some clones in this sample may be carry-over from other donors' samples.

This clonotype has at least ten counts. The J gene is TRBJ1-5, the V gene TRBV6-1; D is uncertain. CDR1 is MNHNS and CDR2 is SASEGT in the germline V gene. Between the trimmed V and J ends, which lost 2 bases and 5 bases, there was a span of 10 bases. CDR3 length: 14 amino acids. The CDR3, as DNA: TGTGCCAGCAGTGAACACGGTCCCTATCAGCCCCAGCATTTT. It is translated as CASSEHGPYQPQHF.

This chain joins TRBV15 and TRBJ1-5; no clear D. Germline assignment: CDR1 LNHNV and CDR2 YYDKDF (reference sequence). The CDR3 contains 16 residues. The V end was cut by 0 bases, the J end by 3 bases, with 12 bases between. Written as DNA, the CDR3 is TGTGCCACCAGCAGAGATTCGAGGACGTCCAATCAGCCCCAGCATTTT. Its protein is CATSRDSRTSNQPQHF.

This clonotype was observed a few times. The chain links TRBV28 to TRBJ1-1; D remains ambiguous. The CDR3 spans 13 residues. V was trimmed by 5 bases and J by 7 bases, leaving 14 bases between them. Per the germline V gene, CDR1 is MDHEN and CDR2 is SYDVKM. The CDR3 nucleotides are TGTGCCAGCAGTCCAAGCCCCAAGTTTGAAGCTTTCTTT. It translates to CASSPSPKFEAFF. Complete variable domain (other parts from reference TRBV28 and TRBJ1-1): DVKVTQSSRYLVKRTGEKVFLECVQDMDHENMFWYRQDPGLGLRLIYFSYDVKMKEKGDIPEGYSVSREKKERFSLILESASTNQTSMYLCASSPSPKFEAFFGQGTRLTVV.

This clonotype was seen more than once but under ten times. This chain joins TRBV2 and TRBJ2-3; 7 bases line up with TRBD1. In germline, CDR1 is SNHLY, CDR2 FYNNEI. The V gene end was trimmed by 6 bases and the J gene end by 3 bases; junction bases not matched to a gene: 6. There are 14 residues in the CDR3. CDR3 amino acids: CASRGTASTDTQYF. The CDR3 coding sequence is TGTGCCAGCAGAGGGACAGCCTCGACAGATACGCAGTATTTT.

This clonotype was found many times. This chain links TRBV7-2 with TRBJ2-4, with D maybe TRBD1 (7 bases). CDR1 is SGHTA and CDR2 is FQGNSA in the germline V gene. The V and J ends lost 5 bases and 2 bases respectively, with 16 bases between them. CDR3 length: 16 residues. The CDR3 loop reads CASSRGGGGTKNIQYF. The CDR3 DNA sequence: TGTGCCAGCAGCAGAGGGGGCGGCGGGACCAAAAACATTCAGTACTTC.

A few counts support this clonotype. This rearrangement joins TRBV19 to TRBJ2-3, with 8 nucleotides matching TRBD2. The J segment lost 4 bases and the V segment lost 2 bases, leaving 5 bases of the junction unmatched. CDR3 length: 15 residues. The germline gives CDR1 LNHDA, CDR2 SQIVND (reference sequence). The chain's CDR3 is CASSITAGVADTQYF. CDR3 DNA sequence: TGTGCCAGTAGTATAACAGCGGGAGTGGCAGATACGCAGTATTTT.

V usage is TRBV29-1 and J usage is TRBJ2-5, with D unresolved. V lost 3 bases to trimming and J lost 5 bases, with 10 bases between them. Germline assignment: CDR1 SQVTM and CDR2 ANQGSEA. The CDR3 has 12 residues. The CDR3 sequence: CSVDPGRETQYF. The CDR3 nucleotides read TGCAGCGTTGACCCCGGGCGGGAGACCCAGTACTTC.

The chain joins TRBV28 to TRBJ1-1; possibly TRBD1 for D (5 bases). The CDR3 is made up of 17 amino acids. V was pared by 6 bases and J by 0 bases, with 20 bases between. Germline V gives CDR1 MDHEN, CDR2 SYDVKM. CDR3 coding DNA: TGTGCCAGCAGCCCTGGGGGGGTGGGCAGCATGAACACTGAAGCTTTCTTT. Its translation: CASSPGGVGSMNTEAFF.

The chain links TRBV20-1 to TRBJ2-4; D unclear. Deletions cut 4 bases from V and 3 bases from J, with 4 bases between. This CDR3 has 11 amino acids. From germline, CDR1 is DFQATT and CDR2 SNEGSKA (reference sequence). In nucleotides, the CDR3 is TGCAGTGCTATGGGCAAAAACATTCAGTACTTC. Translating it yields CSAMGKNIQYF.

This clonotype was recorded at least ten times. The V call is TRBV7-8, the J call TRBJ2-1, with 8 bases matching TRBD2. V gave up 8 bases and J gave up 9 bases; unmatched junction bases: 9. Germline V gene lookup returns CDR1 SGHVS and CDR2 FQNEAQ. This CDR3 is 13 amino acids long. The CDR3 reads CASHGLARAEQFF. The CDR3 DNA is TGTGCCAGCCACGGACTAGCTCGGGCTGAGCAGTTCTTC.

The chain has TRBV6-2 or TRBV6-3 and TRBJ1-5; D call uncertain. This CDR3 contains 15 residues. CDR1 MNHEY and CDR2 SVGEGT come from the germline V gene. Deletions cut 2 bases from V and 2 bases from J, with 10 bases between. As DNA, the CDR3 is TGTGCCAGCAGTTACCAGGTTAGGGGCAATCAGCCCCAGCATTTT. Protein product: CASSYQVRGNQPQHF.

This clonotype has a count of ten or more. The chain employs TRBV4-3 and TRBJ1-6, with TRBD1 matching over 7 bases. The CDR3 consists of 14 residues. The J segment lost 10 bases and the V segment lost 3 bases, leaving 6 bases of the junction unmatched. Germline V lookup: CDR1 LGHNA, CDR2 YSLEER. CDR3 coding DNA: TGCGCCAGCAGCCACCAGACAGGGAACTCACCCCTCCACTTT. It specifies CASSHQTGNSPLHF.

This clonotype showed up many times. The chain has TRBV28 and TRBJ2-3; 13 bases fit TRBD2. The CDR3 sequence is 16 residues long. CDR1 and CDR2 from the germline V gene are MDHEN and SYDVKM. V lost 7 bases and J lost 0; bases outside the gene matches: 4. The CDR3 DNA reads as TGTGCCAGCAACAGACTAGCGGGGGGTAGCACAGATACGCAGTATTTT. Translated: CASNRLAGGSTDTQYF.

The chain uses TRBV28 and TRBJ1-2, with D unresolved. This CDR3 contains 11 residues. Trimming removed 5 bases at V and 8 bases at J, with 9 bases between. The germline V gene has CDR1 MDHEN and CDR2 SYDVKM. The CDR3 loop reads CASSTTGGYTF. CDR3 nucleotide sequence: TGTGCCAGCAGTACGACTGGGGGCTACACCTTC.

In this sample, this clonotype turned up many times. CDR3 residues: CASSLTGTGPYTEAFF. The CDR3 bases are TGTGCCAGCAGTTTAACAGGGACAGGGCCCTACACTGAAGCTTTCTTT. The genes are TRBV28 and TRBJ1-1; 9 nucleotides agree with TRBD1. The junction had 7 bases not matched to a gene; V was cut back by 2 bases and J by 3 bases. The V gene's germline CDR1 is MDHEN and CDR2 SYDVKM. This CDR3 is 16 amino acids long.

This clonotype was observed a few times. The genes are TRBV12-3 or TRBV12-4 and TRBJ1-5, with D unclear. The CDR3 covers 15 residues. Trimming took 3 bases from V and 0 from J, leaving 9 bases between them. The CDR3 region has the DNA TGTGCCAGCAGTTTTGAAGGGAATAGCAATCAGCCCCAGCATTTT. Its translation is CASSFEGNSNQPQHF.

The J gene is TRBJ1-1, the V gene TRBV4-3; 7 bases match TRBD1. The CDR3 contains 15 residues. J gave up 0 bases and V 1 base, and 2 bases lay outside the gene matches. CDR1 is LGHNA, CDR2 YSLEER, per germline. CDR3 sequence: CASSQGDRVNTEAFF. CDR3 coding DNA: TGCGCCAGCAGCCAAGGTGACAGGGTGAACACTGAAGCTTTCTTT.

There are many counts of this clonotype. This sequence joins TRBV7-4 and TRBJ2-7; TRBD2 matches at 16 bases. The V gene end was trimmed by 4 bases and the J gene end by 4 bases; junction bases not matched to a gene: 10. From germline, CDR1 is SGHVT and CDR2 SQSDAQ. The CDR3 is 18 residues long. CDR3 sequence (DNA): TGTGCCAGCAGCTCCCTGCCGGGACTAGCGGGAGGGGTGTACGAGCAGTACTTC. It encodes CASSSLPGLAGGVYEQYF.

This clonotype was recorded many times. J is TRBJ1-3 and V is TRBV7-2; no reliable D call. The germline V and J ends were trimmed by 5 bases and 2 bases, with 16 bases remaining between them. Germline V gene sequence: CDR1 SGHTA, CDR2 FQGNSA. The CDR3 is 16 residues long. DNA of the CDR3: TGTGCCAGCAGCGCGCGGTTCGGACGGACTGGAAACACCATATATTTT. Its protein is CASSARFGRTGNTIYF. The complete variable domain, with remaining parts taken from reference TRBV7-2 and TRBJ1-3, reads GAGVSQSPSNKVTEKGKDVELRCDPISGHTALYWYRQSLGQGLEFLIYFQGNSAPDKSGLPSDRFSAERTGGSVSTLTIQRTQQEDSAVYLCASSARFGRTGNTIYFGEGSWLTVV.

This clonotype was observed at least ten times. The V and J genes are TRBV28 and TRBJ1-2, with TRBD1 matching over 9 bases. CDR1 MDHEN and CDR2 SYDVKM come from the germline V gene. This CDR3 region has 13 residues. V trimming: 7 bases; J trimming: 5 bases; junction bases outside the gene matches: 5. The CDR3 nucleotides are TGTGCCAGCACCATAGGACAGGGGTATGGCTACACCTTC. Amino acids: CASTIGQGYGYTF.

This clonotype has only a few counts. The J gene is TRBJ1-1, the V gene TRBV28; maybe TRBD1 (6 bases). With 3 bases removed from V and 3 bases from J, the gap between germline ends came to 14 bases. This CDR3 has 15 amino acids. The germline gives CDR1 MDHEN, CDR2 SYDVKM. CDR3 DNA: TGTGCCAGCAGTTTGAGGAGGTCAGGGGACACTGAAGCTTTCTTT. This encodes CASSLRRSGDTEAFF. The full variable domain, completed using reference TRBV28 and TRBJ1-1, is DVKVTQSSRYLVKRTGEKVFLECVQDMDHENMFWYRQDPGLGLRLIYFSYDVKMKEKGDIPEGYSVSREKKERFSLILESASTNQTSMYLCASSLRRSGDTEAFFGQGTRLTVV.